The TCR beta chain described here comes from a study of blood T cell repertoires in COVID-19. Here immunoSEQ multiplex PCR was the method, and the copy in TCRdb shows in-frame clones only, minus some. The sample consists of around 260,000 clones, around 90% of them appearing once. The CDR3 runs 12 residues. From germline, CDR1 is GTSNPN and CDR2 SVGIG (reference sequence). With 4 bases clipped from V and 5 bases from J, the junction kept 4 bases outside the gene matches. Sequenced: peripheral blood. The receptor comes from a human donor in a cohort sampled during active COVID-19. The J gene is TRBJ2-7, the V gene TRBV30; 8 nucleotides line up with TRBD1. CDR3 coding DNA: TGTGCCTGGAACGACAGGGGTCACGAGCAGTACTTC. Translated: CAWNDRGHEQYF.